This TCR beta chain comes out of a study of blood T cell repertoires in COVID-19. Background on the study: In each case, the material was cDNA or gDNA derived from T cells, B-cell-depleted T cells, or PBMCs.

Clones were read by immunoSEQ multiplex PCR, and TCRdb kept only the in-frame ones, dropping some. The sample gives some 180,000 clones, more than 75% of which show up once; approximately 9% is in the top ten. Germline lookup yields CDR1 SGHRS and CDR2 YFSETQ. Trimming took 1 base from V and 10 from J; bases not matched to a gene: 8. This CDR3 is built from 14 residues. Sequencing was done on a sample of peripheral blood. The chain carries TRBV5-1 and TRBJ1-5; 7 positions agree with TRBD1. This clonotype originated in a woman aged 50 to 65 with active or convalescent COVID-19. CDR3 bases: TGCGCCAGCAGCTTGTCGGGACAAGGGGGCCCCCAGCATTTT. Its protein is CASSLSGQGGPQHF.